One and the same sample provided the 9 T cell receptor beta chains below, sequenced in a study of T cells after yellow fever vaccination. Via MiXCR, TCRdb re-called the 5' RACE reads, giving one row per CDR3 protein. The sample carries about 350,000 distinct CDR3 sequences, more than 9% recorded once. The sample was PBMCs, taken on the day of the first yellow fever vaccination. The origin of the receptors is a man in his late teens or twenties who received the YFV17D yellow fever vaccine.

The chain joins TRBV6-1 to TRBJ2-3; D is perhaps TRBD2 (6 bases). Germline CDR1 and CDR2: MNHNS and SASEGT. With 7 bases removed from V and 2 bases from J, the gap between germline ends came to 13 bases. The CDR3 is 14 amino acids. DNA for the CDR3: TGTGCCAGCACTCGGCGGGACGCCACAGATACGCAGTATTTT. It is translated as CASTRRDATDTQYF.

This clonotype was observed many times. The chain links TRBV5-1 to TRBJ2-3; D gene unclear. The CDR3 is made up of 14 amino acids. The germline gives CDR1 SGHRS, CDR2 YFSETQ. The V gene lost 2 bases and the J gene lost 0 bases, with 7 bases spanning the gap. CDR3 sequence: CASSLGSSTDTQYF. The CDR3 nucleotides are TGCGCCAGCAGCTTAGGTAGCAGCACAGATACGCAGTATTTT.

The table lists this clonotype with a few counts. The chain employs TRBV11-3 and TRBJ2-1; D perhaps matches TRBD1 (6 bases). V was pared by 8 bases and J by 6 bases, with 26 bases between. CDR3 length: 17 residues. Germline CDR1 SGHNT, CDR2 YENEEA. The CDR3 here is CASASSMGQGNSNEQFF. The CDR3 region has the DNA TGTGCCAGCGCCTCCTCGATGGGGCAGGGGAACTCCAATGAGCAGTTCTTC.

V and J are TRBV6-6 and TRBJ2-7, with D possibly being TRBD1 (6 bases). Germline V gene data show CDR1 as MNHNY and CDR2 as SVGAGI (reference sequence). CDR3 size: 13 residues. Trimming took 6 bases from V and 3 from J, leaving 12 bases between them. The CDR3 DNA reads TGTGCCAGCAGGCAGGGGAGAGACTACGAGCAGTACTTC. This sequence encodes CASRQGRDYEQYF.

This clonotype showed up just a few times. CDR3 DNA sequence: TGTGCCAGCAGCTTACGGGGTTTAGCCAAAAACATTCAGTACTTC. The encoded protein is CASSLRGLAKNIQYF. This chain connects TRBV7-9 to TRBJ2-4; the D gene is possibly TRBD2 (5 bases). The germline V gene has CDR1 SEHNR and CDR2 FQNEAQ (reference sequence). The CDR3 runs 15 residues. Trimming pared 2 bases from V and 0 bases from J, leaving 8 bases between. Complete variable domain (other parts from reference TRBV7-9 and TRBJ2-4): DTGVSQNPRHKITKRGQNVTFRCDPISEHNRLYWYRQTLGQGPEFLTYFQNEAQLEKSRLLSDRFSAERPKGSFSTLEIQRTEQGDSAMYLCASSLRGLAKNIQYFGAGTRLSVL.

This clonotype turned up a few times. The rearrangement uses TRBV27 and TRBJ2-5; the D gene is possibly TRBD2 (6 bases). Germline lookup yields CDR1 MNHEY and CDR2 SMNVEV (reference sequence). This CDR3 comprises 14 residues. The ends were cut back, 6 bases at V and 4 bases at J, with 15 bases in the middle. As DNA, the CDR3 is TGTGCCAGCAGGTCCCTTAGCGGTTTAGAGACCCAGTACTTC. Translated: CASRSLSGLETQYF.

The rearrangement links TRBV5-4 to TRBJ2-7; TRBD2 agrees at 10 bases. The germline V gene encodes CDR1 SGHNT and CDR2 YYREEE (reference sequence). With 1 base clipped from V and 3 bases from J, the junction kept 7 bases outside the gene matches. This CDR3 comprises 16 residues. CDR3: CASSLLIAGGGYEQYF. CDR3 in DNA: TGTGCCAGCAGCTTGCTAATAGCGGGGGGCGGCTACGAGCAGTACTTC.

The genes are TRBV6-2 or TRBV6-3 and TRBJ2-1; a weak D match, TRBD1 (6 bases). The CDR3 runs 17 residues. Germline-derived CDR1 and CDR2 are MNHEY and SVGEGT. Trimming pared 0 bases from V and 0 bases from J, leaving 12 bases between. The CDR3 sequence is CASSYSMDSSSYNEQFF. The CDR3 DNA is TGTGCCAGCAGTTACTCGATGGACAGCAGCTCCTACAATGAGCAGTTCTTC.

This clonotype was observed a few times. J is TRBJ2-1 and V is TRBV7-7; D possibly corresponds to TRBD1 (6 bases). The CDR3 is 15 residues long. The germline V gene has CDR1 SSHAT and CDR2 FNYEAQ (reference sequence). Trimming cost V 1 base and J 9 bases, with 16 bases left between them. DNA for the CDR3: TGTGCCAGCAGCTTAGTAATGGGCGGCAGGGGTGAGCAGTTCTTC. Its translation is CASSLVMGGRGEQFF.